What follows are 24 T cell receptor beta chains derived from one specimen sequenced in a study of liver allograft versus peripheral blood T cells. In the study overall: A comparison was made between T cell receptor repertoires in transplanted livers and those in recipients' peripheral blood.

TCRdb recomputed calls from the reads with MiXCR, one row per CDR3 protein. The sample records under 15,000 distinct CDR3 sequences, approximately 17% being singletons. The receptors here all came from a human patient who had a liver transplant. Some T cells may have originated in the graft donor.

This clonotype has a count of ten or more. A read error may produce the germline difference seen at one junction end. The V call is TRBV7-9, the J call TRBJ2-1, with 9 bases fitting TRBD2. From germline, CDR1 is SEHNR and CDR2 FQNEAQ (reference sequence). The CDR3 sequence is 14 residues long. CDR3 sequence: CASSLAGMYNEQFF. DNA for the CDR3: TGTGCCAGCAGCCTAGCGGGGATGTACAATGAGCAGTTCTTC.

This clonotype occurred a few times. The J gene is TRBJ2-1, the V gene TRBV15; D gene uncertain. V was cut by 3 bases and J by 0 bases, with 12 bases left in between. There are 16 residues in the CDR3. Germline V gene data show CDR1 as LNHNV and CDR2 as YYDKDF (reference sequence). The CDR3: CATSRRWTSSYNEQFF. CDR3 coding DNA: TGTGCCACCAGCAGGAGGTGGACCAGCTCCTACAATGAGCAGTTCTTC.

This clonotype was counted ten times or more. V is TRBV7-2 and J is TRBJ2-5, with D unresolved. Trimming stripped 7 bases from V and 4 bases from J, with 10 bases between. This CDR3 has 12 amino acids. The germline CDR1 and CDR2 sequences are SGHTA and FQGNSA. CDR3 DNA sequence: TGTGCCAGCAAATCCTCCGGAGAGACCCAGTACTTC. It codes for CASKSSGETQYF.

This chain links TRBV5-1 with TRBJ1-6; the D is unclear. From germline, CDR1 is SGHRS and CDR2 YFSETQ. Trimming shortened V by 2 bases and J by 7 bases, and 10 bases separated the two germline ends. CDR3 length: 14 residues. The CDR3 DNA reads TGCGCCAGCAGCTTAGAGATGGGGAATTCACCCCTCCACTTT. This encodes CASSLEMGNSPLHF.

The rearrangement links TRBV3-1 to TRBJ1-2, with D possibly TRBD1 on 6 matching bases. V was cut by 4 bases and J by 2 bases, with 8 bases left in between. In germline, CDR1 is LGHDT, CDR2 YNNKEL (reference sequence). The CDR3 runs 13 residues. The CDR3 loop reads CASSPDRNYGYTF. CDR3 nucleotides: TGTGCCAGCAGCCCCGACAGGAACTATGGCTACACCTTC.

The chain employs TRBV20-1 and TRBJ1-5; 10 positions match TRBD1. The CDR3 runs 17 residues. J gave up 2 bases and V 6 bases, and 13 bases lay outside the gene matches. Germline CDR1 reads DFQATT; CDR2 reads SNEGSKA (reference sequence). CDR3 DNA sequence: TGCAGTGCCGGCGGGACAGGGGCGACCTATGGCAATCAGCCCCAGCATTTT. It codes for CSAGGTGATYGNQPQHF.

This clonotype was seen just once. CDR3 sequence (DNA): TGTGCCAGCCTCCTACAGGGGGCTGAAAAACTGTTTTTT. Amino acid sequence: CASLLQGAEKLFF. V and J are TRBV2 and TRBJ1-4, with 9 bases identical to TRBD1. This CDR3 contains 13 residues. Trimming at V came to 8 bases and at J to 7 bases, leaving 5 bases not matched to a gene. CDR1 is SNHLY and CDR2 is FYNNEI in the germline V gene.

The sample holds many counts of this clonotype. The gene calls are TRBV5-4 and TRBJ1-4, with TRBD1 identical over 9 bases. Germline V lookup: CDR1 SGHNT, CDR2 YYREEE (reference sequence). Trimming removed 0 bases from V and 0 bases from J; junction bases left unmatched: 6. CDR3 size: 18 residues. The CDR3 protein is CASSLGGTGFATNEKLFF. The CDR3 nucleotides read TGTGCCAGCAGCTTGGGCGGGACAGGGTTTGCAACTAATGAAAAACTGTTTTTT. The full variable domain, its missing parts supplied by reference TRBV5-4 and TRBJ1-4, is ETGVTQSPTHLIKTRGQQVTLRCSSQSGHNTVSWYQQALGQGPQFIFQYYREEENGRGNFPPRFSGLQFPNYSSELNVNALELDDSALYLCASSLGGTGFATNEKLFFGSGTQLSVL.

The genes are TRBV5-6 and TRBJ2-5, with 12 bases that match TRBD2. Germline assignment: CDR1 SGHDT and CDR2 YYEEEE. V lost 4 bases to trimming and J lost 2 bases; unmatched junction nucleotides: 9. The CDR3 covers 17 residues. This CDR3 reads CASSPSRLAGEQETQYF. The CDR3 nucleotides are TGTGCCAGCAGCCCCTCCCGACTAGCGGGGGAGCAAGAGACCCAGTACTTC.

This clonotype was observed many times. The chain carries TRBV9 and TRBJ2-7; TRBD1 matches at 8 bases. Germline V lookup: CDR1 SGDLS, CDR2 YYNGEE. J gave up 0 bases and V 1 base, and 6 bases lay outside the gene matches. This CDR3 region has 16 residues. Here the CDR3 reads CASSVKGQAFSYEQYF. The CDR3 DNA reads as TGTGCCAGCAGCGTAAAGGGACAGGCCTTCTCCTACGAGCAGTACTTC.

This clonotype was seen more than once but under ten times. The CDR3 reads CATKDPQGANTEAFF. The CDR3, as DNA: TGTGCCACCAAAGACCCCCAGGGGGCTAACACTGAAGCTTTCTTT. The J gene is TRBJ1-1, the V gene TRBV10-3; 8 bases agree with TRBD1. The germline CDR1 and CDR2 sequences are ENHRY and SYGVKD. The V gene end was trimmed by 10 bases and the J gene end by 2 bases; junction bases not matched to a gene: 12. The CDR3 is 15 residues long.

This clonotype is judged medium-sized (0.01 to 0.1%). The chain carries TRBV19 and TRBJ2-1; 9 bases agree with TRBD1. The CDR3 runs 15 residues. Looked up from germline, CDR1 is LNHDA and CDR2 is SQIVND (reference sequence). With V trimmed by 4 bases and J by 3 bases, 4 bases remained unmatched. The CDR3 DNA reads as TGTGCCAGTAGTAGGACAGGGGACCTCTACAATGAGCAGTTCTTC. Its protein is CASSRTGDLYNEQFF.

This clonotype was detected many times. The chain has TRBV7-2 and TRBJ2-7; possibly TRBD2 for D (6 bases). Per the germline V gene, CDR1 is SGHTA and CDR2 is FQGNSA. The CDR3 length is 14 residues. Trimming cost V 0 bases and J 7 bases, with 13 bases left between them. The CDR3 loop is CASSLARRGGEQYF. CDR3 nucleotides: TGTGCCAGCAGCTTAGCGAGGCGGGGCGGAGAGCAGTACTTC.

By its share, this clonotype is medium-sized (0.01 to 0.1%). The chain has TRBV6-6 and TRBJ2-2, with a weak D call TRBD1 (5 bases). This CDR3 spans 15 amino acids. Trimming took off 0 bases at V and 7 bases at J, with 12 bases between the two ends. Germline V gene data show CDR1 as MNHNY and CDR2 as SVGAGI (reference sequence). The CDR3 sequence is CASSYSGRANGELFF. The DNA of the CDR3 is TGTGCCAGCAGTTACTCGGGCAGGGCGAACGGGGAGCTGTTTTTT.

A note on this clonotype: An end of the junction differs from the germline gene, which may be a read error. The V gene is TRBV5-4, the J gene TRBJ2-6, with a tentative D call TRBD2 (6 bases). Germline loops: CDR1 SGHNT, CDR2 YYREEE (reference sequence). The length of the CDR3 is 15 residues. In nucleotides, the CDR3 is TGTGTCAGCAGGCGGGATATCTCTGGGGCCAACGTCCTGACTTTC. Translated: CVSRRDISGANVLTF. Full variable domain (remainder filled in from reference TRBV5-4 and TRBJ2-6): ETGVTQSPTHLIKTRGQQVTLRCSSQSGHNTVSWYQQALGQGPQFIFQYYREEENGRGNFPPRFSGLQFPNYSSELNVNALELDDSALYLCVSRRDISGANVLTFGAGSRLTVL.

This clonotype was observed a handful of times. The V gene is TRBV7-2, the J gene TRBJ2-5, with 9 nucleotides matching TRBD2. Per the germline V gene, CDR1 is SGHTA and CDR2 is FQGNSA. This CDR3 is built from 20 residues. V shed 4 bases and J 1 base; nucleotides not matched to a gene: 19. CDR3 sequence: CASSSYLSGGLGEPQETQYF. DNA for the CDR3: TGTGCCAGCAGCTCATACCTTAGCGGGGGCCTGGGGGAGCCCCAAGAGACCCAGTACTTC.

This rearrangement joins TRBV24-1 to TRBJ2-3, with 8 bases matching TRBD2. V lost 5 bases to trimming and J lost 1 base; unmatched junction nucleotides: 4. The CDR3 loop spans 15 amino acids. CDR1 and CDR2 from the germline V gene are KGHDR and SFDVKD. The CDR3 bases are TGTGCCACCAGTGCTGCGGGAGGTGGCACAGATACGCAGTATTTT. It specifies CATSAAGGGTDTQYF.

This sequence joins TRBV6-2 or TRBV6-3 and TRBJ1-3, with TRBD1 as a possible D gene (5 bases). This CDR3 contains 16 residues. Between the trimmed V and J ends, which lost 5 bases and 0 bases, there was a span of 14 bases. Germline V gene data show CDR1 as MNHEY and CDR2 as SVGEGT. The CDR3 is CASSPYRPSSGNTIYF. The CDR3 region has the DNA TGTGCCAGCAGTCCATACAGGCCTAGCTCTGGAAACACCATATATTTT.

CDR3 nucleotide sequence: TGTGCCAGCAGCCTCGGCCGGGACAGGGGGATTGGCTACACCTTC. Encoded protein: CASSLGRDRGIGYTF. V and J are TRBV7-9 and TRBJ1-2; 11 positions agree with TRBD1. J was trimmed by 7 bases and V by 5 bases; bases with no gene match: 9. In germline, CDR1 is SEHNR, CDR2 FQNEAQ (reference sequence). This CDR3 is 15 amino acids long. Variable domain in full (rest from reference TRBV7-9 and TRBJ1-2): DTGVSQNPRHKITKRGQNVTFRCDPISEHNRLYWYRQTLGQGPEFLTYFQNEAQLEKSRLLSDRFSAERPKGSFSTLEIQRTEQGDSAMYLCASSLGRDRGIGYTFGSGTRLTVV.

V usage is TRBV5-6 and J usage is TRBJ2-5; 9 nucleotides agree with TRBD1. This CDR3 comprises 14 residues. Germline CDR1 reads SGHDT; CDR2 reads YYEEEE. V was pared by 2 bases and J by 4 bases, with 3 bases of the junction left unmatched. The chain's CDR3 is CASSFQTGGETQYF. CDR3 sequence (DNA): TGTGCCAGCAGCTTTCAGACAGGGGGAGAGACCCAGTACTTC.

This clonotype was seen many times. J is TRBJ1-6 and V is TRBV6-2 or TRBV6-3; TRBD1 might be the D (5 bases). Trimming cost V 7 bases and J 7 bases, with 17 bases left between them. The CDR3 length is 15 residues. Germline CDR1 reads MNHEY; CDR2 reads SVGEGT. The CDR3 sequence is CASNPPGLTNSPLHF. Here the CDR3 DNA reads TGTGCCAGCAATCCCCCGGGACTCACAAATTCACCCCTCCACTTT.

The chain employs TRBV7-9 and TRBJ1-5; 10 bases are shared with TRBD1. Germline CDR1 and CDR2: SEHNR and FQNEAQ (reference sequence). Trimming took 6 bases from V and 6 from J; bases not matched to a gene: 8. This CDR3 is built from 15 residues. CDR3 DNA sequence: TGTGCCAGCAGTTTTAAAGGACAGGGGGGTCAGCCCCAGCATTTT. Translated: CASSFKGQGGQPQHF.

This clonotype was counted many times. J is TRBJ1-3 and V is TRBV15; TRBD1 aligns across 8 bases. In germline, CDR1 is LNHNV, CDR2 YYDKDF (reference sequence). V trimming: 9 bases; J trimming: 4 bases; junction bases outside the gene matches: 5. The CDR3 contains 13 residues. In DNA, the CDR3 is TGTGCCACTGGGGACAGGAAGGGAAACACCATATATTTT. Protein: CATGDRKGNTIYF.

By frequency in the sample, this clonotype is medium-sized. This chain uses TRBV28 with TRBJ1-2, with D possibly being TRBD1 (5 bases). Germline assignment: CDR1 MDHEN and CDR2 SYDVKM. V was trimmed by 2 bases and J by 4 bases, leaving 8 bases between them. The CDR3 consists of 13 residues. In nucleotides, the CDR3 is TGTGCCAGCAGTTTACCGGGACCCTATGGCTACACCTTC. Translated, it gives CASSLPGPYGYTF.